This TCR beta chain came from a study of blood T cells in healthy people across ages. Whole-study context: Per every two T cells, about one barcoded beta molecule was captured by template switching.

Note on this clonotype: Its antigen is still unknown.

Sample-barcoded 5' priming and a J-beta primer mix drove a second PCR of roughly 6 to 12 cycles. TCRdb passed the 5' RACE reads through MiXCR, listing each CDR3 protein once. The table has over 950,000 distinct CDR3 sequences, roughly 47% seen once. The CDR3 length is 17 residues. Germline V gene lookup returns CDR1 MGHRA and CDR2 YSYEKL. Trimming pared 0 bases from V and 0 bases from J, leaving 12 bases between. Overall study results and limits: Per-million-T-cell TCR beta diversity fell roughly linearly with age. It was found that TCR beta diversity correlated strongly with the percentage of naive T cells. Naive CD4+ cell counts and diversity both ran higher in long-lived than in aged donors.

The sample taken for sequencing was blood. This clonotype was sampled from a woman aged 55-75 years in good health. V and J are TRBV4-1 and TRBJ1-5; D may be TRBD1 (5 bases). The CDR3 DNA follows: TGCGCCAGCAGCCAAGATTGGGGGGTTTCTAGCAATCAGCCCCAGCATTTT. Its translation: CASSQDWGVSSNQPQHF.